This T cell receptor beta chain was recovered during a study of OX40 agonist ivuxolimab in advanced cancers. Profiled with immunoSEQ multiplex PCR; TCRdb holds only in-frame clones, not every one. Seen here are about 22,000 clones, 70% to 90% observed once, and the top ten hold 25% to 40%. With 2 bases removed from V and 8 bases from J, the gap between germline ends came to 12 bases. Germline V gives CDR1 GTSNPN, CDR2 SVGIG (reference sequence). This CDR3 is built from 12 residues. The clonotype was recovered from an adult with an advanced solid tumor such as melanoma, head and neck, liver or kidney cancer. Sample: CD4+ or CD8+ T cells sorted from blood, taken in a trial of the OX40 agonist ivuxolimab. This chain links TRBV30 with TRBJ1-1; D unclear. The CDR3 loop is CAWSISGREAFF. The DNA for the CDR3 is TGTGCCTGGAGTATCTCCGGTAGAGAAGCTTTCTTT.